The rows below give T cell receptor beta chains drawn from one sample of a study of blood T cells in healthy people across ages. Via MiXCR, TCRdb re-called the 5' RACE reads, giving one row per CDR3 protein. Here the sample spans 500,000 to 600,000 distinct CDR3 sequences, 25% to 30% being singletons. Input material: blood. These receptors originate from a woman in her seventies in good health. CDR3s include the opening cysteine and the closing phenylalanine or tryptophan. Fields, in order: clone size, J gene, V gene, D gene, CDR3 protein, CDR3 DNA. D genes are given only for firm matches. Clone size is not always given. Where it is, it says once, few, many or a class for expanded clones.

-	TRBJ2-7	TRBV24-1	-	CATSDPTDPPYEQYF	TGTGCCACCAGTGACCCGACAGATCCACCCTACGAGCAGTACTTC
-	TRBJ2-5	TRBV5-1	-	CASSPDRSPQETQYF	TGCGCCAGCAGCCCCGACAGAAGCCCTCAAGAGACCCAGTACTTC
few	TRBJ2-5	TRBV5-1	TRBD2	CASSPGPSGAETQYF	TGCGCCAGCAGCCCTGGGCCTAGCGGGGCTGAGACCCAGTACTTC
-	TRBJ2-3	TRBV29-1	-	CSVEGQGTDTQYF	TGCAGCGTTGAAGGTCAGGGTACAGATACGCAGTATTTT
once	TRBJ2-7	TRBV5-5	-	CASSLRSHYEQYF	TGTGCCAGCAGCTTGCGATCCCACTACGAGCAGTACTTC
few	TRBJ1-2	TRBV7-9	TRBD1	CASSSGQGAWGYTF	TGTGCCAGCAGCTCCGGGCAGGGGGCGTGGGGCTACACCTTC
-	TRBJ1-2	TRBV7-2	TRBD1	CASSFIAGGHGYTF	TGTGCCAGCAGCTTCATTGCAGGGGGGCATGGCTACACCTTC
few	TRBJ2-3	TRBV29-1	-	CSVVPGSGTDTQYF	TGCAGCGTTGTACCGGGCTCGGGCACAGATACGCAGTATTTT
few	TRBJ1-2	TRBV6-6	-	CASGRGDGYTF	TGTGCCAGCGGGAGGGGGGATGGCTACACCTTC
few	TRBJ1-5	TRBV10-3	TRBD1	CAISPTGDGQPQHF	TGTGCCATCAGTCCGACAGGGGATGGTCAGCCCCAGCATTTT
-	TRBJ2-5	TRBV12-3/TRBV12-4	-	CASSLRDGPRETQYF	TGTGCCAGCAGTTTAAGGGACGGACCCCGAGAGACCCAGTACTTC
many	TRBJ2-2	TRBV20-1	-	CSAVPRTGRVTGELFF	TGCAGTGCAGTCCCGAGGACAGGGAGGGTGACCGGGGAGCTGTTTTTT
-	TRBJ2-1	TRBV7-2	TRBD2	CASSFGTSRTSEQFF	TGTGCCAGCAGCTTCGGGACTAGCCGTACCTCCGAGCAGTTCTTC
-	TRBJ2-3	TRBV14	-	CASSQVVLGRRKDTQYF	TGTGCCAGCAGCCAAGTCGTCCTCGGCAGGCGCAAAGATACGCAGTATTTT
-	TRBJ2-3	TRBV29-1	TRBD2	CSAVGGLAGSTDTQYF	TGCAGCGCCGTTGGAGGACTAGCGGGTTCCACAGATACGCAGTATTTT
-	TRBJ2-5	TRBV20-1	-	CSAGVDRSKTQYF	TGCAGTGCTGGAGTTGACAGGTCCAAGACCCAGTACTTC
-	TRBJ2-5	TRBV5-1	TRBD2	CASSTRRTSGNLRETQYF	TGCGCCAGCAGCACGCGTAGGACTAGCGGGAACCTTCGAGAGACCCAGTACTTC
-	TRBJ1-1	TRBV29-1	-	CSVELGTGNTEAFF	TGCAGCGTTGAACTAGGGACGGGGAACACTGAAGCTTTCTTT
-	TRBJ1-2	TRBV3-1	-	CASSQEGGRLGYTF	TGTGCCAGCAGCCAAGAGGGCGGCAGGCTAGGCTACACCTTC
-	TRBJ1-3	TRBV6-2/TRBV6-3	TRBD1	CASSGQGENTIYF	TGTGCCAGCAGCGGACAGGGAGAAAACACCATATATTTT
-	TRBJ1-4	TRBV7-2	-	CASSSGGQVYEKLFF	TGTGCCAGCAGCTCCGGAGGGCAGGTGTACGAAAAACTGTTTTTT
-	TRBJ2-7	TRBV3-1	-	CASSQSDGDQYF	TGTGCCAGCAGCCAAAGCGACGGCGATCAGTACTTC
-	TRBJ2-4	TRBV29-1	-	CGVVSITKNIQYF	TGCGGCGTTGTTTCAATAACCAAAAACATTCAGTACTTC
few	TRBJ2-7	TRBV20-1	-	CSASSGRDRWRFF	TGCAGTGCTAGTAGTGGGCGCGACAGGTGGAGGTTCTTC
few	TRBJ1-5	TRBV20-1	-	CSASTRSRATQPQHF	TGCAGTGCTTCAACAAGGAGTAGGGCAACTCAGCCCCAGCATTTT
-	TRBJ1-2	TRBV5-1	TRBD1	CASSLVGGQGARDGYTF	TGCGCCAGCAGCTTGGTAGGAGGGCAGGGGGCTCGTGATGGCTACACCTTC